This T cell receptor (beta chain) was identified during a study of sequential checkpoint blockade in melanoma. The repertoire was sequenced with immunoSEQ multiplex PCR; TCRdb's copy has only in-frame clones and lacks some. Among tens of thousands of clones listed, about two thirds were seen once. The treatment: randomized to nivolumab then ipilimumab (arm A) or the reverse (arm B). V was trimmed by 5 bases and J by 1 base, leaving 12 bases between them. CDR3 size: 14 residues. From germline, CDR1 is MNHEY and CDR2 SVGAGI. The sequence was obtained from a human donor with melanoma. The chain recombines TRBV6-5 with TRBJ2-7; D not certain. This specimen was CD8+ T cells sorted from blood (inferred from file names), taken from a patient given nivolumab and ipilimumab in sequence. The CDR3 is CASSPHSLSYEQYF. CDR3 nucleotides: TGTGCCAGCAGTCCCCATAGCCTTTCCTACGAGCAGTACTTC.